Below are 19 T cell receptor beta chains sequenced from a single sample in a study of cytomegalovirus exposure and HLA in healthy donors. PCR used 60 Vbeta primers and 13 Jbeta primers. Using immunoSEQ multiplex PCR, the repertoire was profiled, and TCRdb retains in-frame clones only, with some absent. This table holds about 130,000 clones, about 78% found once. Specimen: PBMCs. These receptors all come from a human donor in good health.

The genes are TRBV7-2 and TRBJ2-1, with D hard to call. CDR3 length: 13 amino acids. In germline, CDR1 is SGHTA, CDR2 FQGNSA. Deletions cut 4 bases from V and 9 bases from J, with 13 bases between. The CDR3 bases are TGTGCCAGCAGCTCCCCCCCTAGTCCTGAGCAGTTCTTC. Translating gives CASSSPPSPEQFF.

This clone was recorded a few times. The rearrangement joins TRBV6-1 to TRBJ1-1; D ambiguous. V shed 2 bases and J shed 1 base, with 5 bases lying between them. CDR1 and CDR2 from the germline V gene are MNHNS and SASEGT. CDR3 length: 13 residues. This CDR3 reads CASSEHKNTEAFF. DNA for the CDR3: TGTGCCAGCAGTGAACACAAGAACACTGAAGCTTTCTTT.

V usage is TRBV9 and J usage is TRBJ2-3; weak D call: TRBD1 (5 bases). Germline values: CDR1 SGDLS, CDR2 YYNGEE. The CDR3 runs to 14 residues. Trimming shortened V by 4 bases and J by 6 bases, and 15 bases separated the two germline ends. The CDR3 nucleotides are TGTGCCAGCAGCCCAGGAGTCAGGGCTGATACGCAGTATTTT. Its protein is CASSPGVRADTQYF. The full variable domain, rest sourced from reference TRBV9 and TRBJ2-3, is DSGVTQTPKHLITATGQRVTLRCSPRSGDLSVYWYQQSLDQGLQFLIQYYNGEERAKGNILERFSAQQFPDLHSELNLSSLELGDSALYFCASSPGVRADTQYFGPGTRLTVL.

The rearrangement uses TRBV4-3 and TRBJ2-7, with 9 bases aligning to TRBD1. The CDR3 runs to 16 residues. The V and J ends lost 5 bases and 3 bases, in that order; junction bases with no gene match: 11. From germline, CDR1 is LGHNA and CDR2 YSLEER. The CDR3 is CASSERTGESNYEQYF. The CDR3 DNA is TGCGCCAGCAGCGAACGGACAGGGGAGAGTAACTACGAGCAGTACTTC.

This sequence joins TRBV7-4 and TRBJ2-7; TRBD2 aligns across 9 bases. CDR3 size: 17 residues. Trimming at V came to 1 base and at J to 5 bases, leaving 12 bases not matched to a gene. CDR1 and CDR2 from the germline V gene are SGHVT and SQSDAQ. This CDR3 is CASSLGDSGGRIDEQYF. As DNA, the CDR3 is TGTGCCAGCAGCTTAGGTGATAGCGGGGGCAGAATCGACGAGCAGTACTTC. The full variable domain, its missing parts supplied by reference TRBV7-4 and TRBJ2-7, is GAGVSQSPRYKVAKRGRDVALRCDSISGHVTLYWYRQTLGQGSEVLTYSQSDAQRDKSGRPSGRFSAERPERSVSTLKIQRTEQGDSAVYLCASSLGDSGGRIDEQYFGPGTRLTVT.

For this clone: At one end the junction does not follow the germline gene, possibly because of a read error. This chain joins TRBV5-1 and TRBJ2-7; TRBD1 agrees at 8 bases. Germline V gives CDR1 SGHRS, CDR2 YFSETQ. The CDR3 extends over 14 amino acids. CDR3 DNA: TGCGCCGGCAGCTTGTCAGGGGGCAACAACGAGCAGTACTTC. Translation: CAGSLSGGNNEQYF.

This clone was counted once. This rearrangement joins TRBV9 to TRBJ1-3; 8 bases agree with TRBD1. Germline V lookup: CDR1 SGDLS, CDR2 YYNGEE. This CDR3 region has 13 residues. J gave up 4 bases and V 4 bases, and 1 base lay outside the gene matches. CDR3 sequence (DNA): TGTGCCAGCAGCACAGGGGGAGGAAACACCATATATTTT. Translating it yields CASSTGGGNTIYF.

The chain combines TRBV11-2 with TRBJ2-1; no firm D call. The CDR3 covers 15 residues. V was trimmed by 1 base and J by 3 bases, leaving 10 bases between them. Germline V gene sequence: CDR1 SGHAT, CDR2 FQNNGV. CDR3 loop: CASSLGQVIYNEQFF. CDR3 coding DNA: TGTGCCAGCAGCTTAGGTCAGGTGATCTACAATGAGCAGTTCTTC.

The J gene is TRBJ2-7, the V gene TRBV23-1; the match to TRBD2 covers 8 bases. TRBV23-1 is annotated as an ORF whose role is uncertain. This CDR3 contains 16 residues. V was pared by 4 bases and J by 2 bases, with 10 bases of the junction left unmatched. The CDR3 region is CASSPSGGTEPYEQYF. CDR3 nucleotide sequence: TGCGCCAGCAGTCCCTCGGGAGGGACTGAACCCTACGAGCAGTACTTC.

This clone was detected a few times. Distinct nucleotide sequences in the sample also encode this CDR3. The genes are TRBV28 and TRBJ2-7; D is possibly TRBD1 (6 bases). Germline-derived CDR1 and CDR2 are MDHEN and SYDVKM. V shed 3 bases and J shed 6 bases, with 18 bases lying between them. The CDR3 spans 15 residues. The CDR3 DNA reads TGTGCCAGCAGTTTGGACCCGGCCAGGGGACGCGAGCAGTACTTC. Translated: CASSLDPARGREQYF.

The chain joins TRBV5-1 to TRBJ2-7; 10 positions match TRBD1. V was pared by 7 bases and J by 3 bases, with 22 bases of the junction left unmatched. CDR3 length equals 19 residues. In germline, CDR1 is SGHRS, CDR2 YFSETQ. The chain's CDR3 is CASASPTPKTWDRGYEQYF. The CDR3 DNA reads as TGCGCCAGCGCATCACCAACACCTAAAACCTGGGACAGGGGCTACGAGCAGTACTTC.

J is TRBJ1-5 and V is TRBV12-2; no check of the table's D call, TRBD1, against the DNA was made. TRBV12-2 is a recognized pseudogene. The CDR3 length is 15 residues. The CDR3 DNA sequence: TGTGCAAGTCGCCTAGGAACAGGAAGCAATCAGCCCCAGCATTTT. As protein: CASRLGTGSNQPQHF.

The V and J genes are TRBV7-6 and TRBJ2-7; TRBD2 aligns across 8 bases. Germline trimming cut 1 base from V and 2 bases from J; bases unmatched to any gene: 4. CDR3 length: 15 residues. The V gene's germline CDR1 is SGHVS and CDR2 FNYEAQ. In nucleotides, the CDR3 is TGTGCCAGCAGCTTAGTAGCGGGGTGGGCCTACGAGCAGTACTTC. Its protein product is CASSLVAGWAYEQYF.

The V and J genes are TRBV5-1 and TRBJ2-1; 13 bases are a match to TRBD2. This CDR3 is 17 amino acids long. CDR1 is SGHRS and CDR2 is YFSETQ in the germline V gene. V was clipped by 2 bases and J by 5 bases; unmatched bases: 7. The CDR3 bases are TGCGCCAGCAGCTTCGTTGGGGGACTAGCGGGAAACAATGAGCAGTTCTTC. It specifies CASSFVGGLAGNNEQFF.

This chain connects TRBV19 to TRBJ2-1; D call uncertain. Trimming pared 3 bases from V and 9 bases from J, leaving 6 bases between. CDR3 length: 11 amino acids. Looked up from germline, CDR1 is LNHDA and CDR2 is SQIVND (reference sequence). For the CDR3, the DNA is TGTGCCAGTAGTATTGGCCGTGAGCAGTTCTTC. This translates into CASSIGREQFF.

Only one count was recorded for this clone. The chain couples TRBV7-2 to TRBJ2-5; D gene ambiguous. The CDR3 runs to 14 residues. Germline-derived CDR1 and CDR2 are SGHTA and FQGNSA. Trimming left V 2 bases short and J 11 bases short, with 18 bases between. DNA of the CDR3: TGTGCCAGCAGCTTATATCCCCACACTGGAGAGCAGTACTTC. Its translation is CASSLYPHTGEQYF.

The chain joins TRBV11-2 to TRBJ2-7, with 7 positions matching TRBD2. From germline, CDR1 is SGHAT and CDR2 FQNNGV. J lost 0 bases, V lost 2 bases, and 7 bases had no gene match. This CDR3 is built from 16 residues. For the CDR3, the DNA is TGTGCCAGCAGCTTAAGTTCGGCTAGCGGCTCCTACGAGCAGTACTTC. This encodes CASSLSSASGSYEQYF.

This clone has only one observation. One junction end disagrees with the germline gene, perhaps due to a read error. The same CDR3 can be traced to other DNA sequences in this sample. The chain has TRBV27 and TRBJ1-2; TRBD1 might be the D (5 bases). Germline-derived CDR1 and CDR2 are MNHEY and SMNVEV (reference sequence). CDR3 length equals 17 residues. The CDR3 protein is CASSPGTVFRGNYGYTF. The CDR3, as DNA: TGCGCCAGCAGCCCTGGGACGGTGTTTCGGGGGAACTATGGCTACACCTTC.

The sample holds a few counts of this clone. The rearrangement joins TRBV7-9 to TRBJ2-7, with a possible D match to TRBD2 (6 bases). The CDR3 has 13 residues. Germline V gene lookup returns CDR1 SEHNR and CDR2 FQNEAQ (reference sequence). V lost 5 bases and J lost 6, with 14 bases in between. In DNA, the CDR3 is TGTGCCAGCAGCCTCGGACTATCCGGCGAGCAGTACTTC. This sequence encodes CASSLGLSGEQYF.